This T cell receptor (beta chain) was found in a study of cytomegalovirus exposure and HLA in healthy donors. Study-wide findings and caveats: Productive status was seen about 90% or about 30% of the time for most TCR beta V segments in an earlier analysis. The study labeled fewer than 200 TCR beta chains cytomegalovirus-associated.

The PCR made use of 60 Vbeta and 13 Jbeta primers. Libraries were prepared by immunoSEQ multiplex PCR; TCRdb keeps only in-frame clonotypes and omits some of them. The data hold some 120,000 clones, with 9% to 10% observed a single time. In its sample, this clone was seen a few times. Its antigen is still unknown. The receptor's source is a man aged 30-40 years in good health and CMV-seronegative. The sample comprised PBMCs.

The CDR3, as DNA: TGTGCCAGCAGCCTGTCCGGGACAGGGGGAGACTACGAGCAGTACTTC. It specifies CASSLSGTGGDYEQYF. The gene calls are TRBV13 and TRBJ2-7, with 11 bases aligning to TRBD1. Germline lookup yields CDR1 PRHDT and CDR2 FYEKMQ (reference sequence). The CDR3 extends over 16 amino acids. The junction had 9 bases not matched to a gene; V was cut back by 5 bases and J by 3 bases.